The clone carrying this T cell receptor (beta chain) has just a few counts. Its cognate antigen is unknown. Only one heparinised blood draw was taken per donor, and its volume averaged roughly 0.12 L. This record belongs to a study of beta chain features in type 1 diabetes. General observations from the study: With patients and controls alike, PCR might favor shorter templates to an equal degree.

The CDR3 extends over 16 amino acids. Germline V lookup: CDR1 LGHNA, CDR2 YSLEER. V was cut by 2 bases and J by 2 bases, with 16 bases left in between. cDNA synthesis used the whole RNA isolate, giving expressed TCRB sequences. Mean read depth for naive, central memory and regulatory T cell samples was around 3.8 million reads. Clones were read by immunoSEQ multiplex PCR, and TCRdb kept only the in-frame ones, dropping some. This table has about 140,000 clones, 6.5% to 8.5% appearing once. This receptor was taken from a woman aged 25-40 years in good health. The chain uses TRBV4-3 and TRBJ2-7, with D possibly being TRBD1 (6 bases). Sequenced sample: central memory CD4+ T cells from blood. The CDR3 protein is CASSQQTGVLTYEQYF. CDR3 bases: TGCGCCAGCAGCCAACAGACAGGAGTCCTTACCTACGAGCAGTACTTC.